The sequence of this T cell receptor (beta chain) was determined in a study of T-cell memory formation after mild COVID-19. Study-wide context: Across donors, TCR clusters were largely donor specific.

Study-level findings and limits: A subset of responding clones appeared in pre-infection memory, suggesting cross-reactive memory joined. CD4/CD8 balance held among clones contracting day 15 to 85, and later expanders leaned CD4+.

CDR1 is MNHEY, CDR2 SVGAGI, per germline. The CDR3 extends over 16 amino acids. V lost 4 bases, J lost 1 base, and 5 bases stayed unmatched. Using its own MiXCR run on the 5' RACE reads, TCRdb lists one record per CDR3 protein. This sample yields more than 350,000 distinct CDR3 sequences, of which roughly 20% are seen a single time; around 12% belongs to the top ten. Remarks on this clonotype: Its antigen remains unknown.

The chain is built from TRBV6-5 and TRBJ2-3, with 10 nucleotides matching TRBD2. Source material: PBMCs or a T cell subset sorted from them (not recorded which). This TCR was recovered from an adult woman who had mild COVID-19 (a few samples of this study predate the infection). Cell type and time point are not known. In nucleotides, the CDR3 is TGTGCCAGCAGTTCTAGCGGGGGAGGGGGCACAGATACGCAGTATTTT. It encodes CASSSSGGGGTDTQYF.